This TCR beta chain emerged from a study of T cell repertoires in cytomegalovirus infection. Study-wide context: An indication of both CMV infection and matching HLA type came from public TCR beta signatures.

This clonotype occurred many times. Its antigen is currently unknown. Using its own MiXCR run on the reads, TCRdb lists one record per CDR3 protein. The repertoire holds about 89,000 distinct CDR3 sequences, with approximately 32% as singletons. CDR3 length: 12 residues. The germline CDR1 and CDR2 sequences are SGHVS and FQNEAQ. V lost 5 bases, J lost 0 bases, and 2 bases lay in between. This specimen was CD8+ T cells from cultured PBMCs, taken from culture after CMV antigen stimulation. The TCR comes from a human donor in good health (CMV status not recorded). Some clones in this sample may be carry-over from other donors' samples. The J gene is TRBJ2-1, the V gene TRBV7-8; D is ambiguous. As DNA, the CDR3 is TGTGCCAGCAGCACCTCCTACAATGAGCAGTTCTTC. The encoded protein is CASSTSYNEQFF.